These 15 T cell receptor beta chains were sequenced from one sample in a study of CD8+ T cells in alopecia areata. Treatment given: oral pan-JAK inhibitor, 5-10 mg twice daily. Reverse transcription of extracted RNA yielded cDNA, which provided the sequencing template. TCRdb keeps only in-frame clones here, not all; method: immunoSEQ multiplex PCR. The table has 65,000 to 75,000 clones, over 25% seen once. The starting material was CD8+ T cells sorted from blood, obtained at week 4, from a patient treated with tofacitinib. The receptors originated from a human donor with alopecia areata.

V and J are TRBV29-1 and TRBJ2-4; D gene ambiguous. There are 10 residues in the CDR3. V was cut by 7 bases and J by 5 bases, with 6 bases left in between. In germline, CDR1 is SQVTM, CDR2 ANQGSEA. In DNA, the CDR3 is TGCAGCGCTGGGGAAAACATTCAGTACTTC. Its translation: CSAGENIQYF.

The chain recombines TRBV7-9 with TRBJ2-2, with D uncertain. The CDR3 length is 13 residues. Trimming took 5 bases from V and 3 from J, leaving 7 bases between them. In germline, CDR1 is SEHNR, CDR2 FQNEAQ (reference sequence). The CDR3 DNA reads TGTGCCAGCAGCCCGGTCCACACCGGGGAGCTGTTTTTT. Its protein is CASSPVHTGELFF.

The chain joins TRBV25-1 to TRBJ2-2; maybe TRBD1 (7 bases). V dropped 6 bases and J dropped 7 bases, with 18 bases sitting between them. CDR1 and CDR2 from the germline V gene are MGHDK and SYGVNS. CDR3 length: 15 residues. For the CDR3, the DNA is TGTGCCAGCAGGAAGGGGGCAGGGGGGATCGGGGAGCTGTTTTTT. Its protein is CASRKGAGGIGELFF.

The V and J genes are TRBV9 and TRBJ1-1; D ambiguous. There are 13 residues in the CDR3. Germline CDR1 and CDR2: SGDLS and YYNGEE. Trimming left V 0 bases short and J 6 bases short, with 9 bases between. CDR3 region: CASSVEAESEAFF. Here the CDR3 DNA reads TGTGCCAGCAGCGTAGAGGCTGAGTCTGAAGCTTTCTTT.

This clone was counted a few times. The chain links TRBV29-1 to TRBJ2-2; D remains ambiguous. The CDR3 spans 13 residues. Trimming took 6 bases from V and 8 from J, leaving 16 bases between them. CDR1 SQVTM and CDR2 ANQGSEA come from the germline V gene. The chain's CDR3 is CSVTPVTPGELFF. Here the CDR3 DNA reads TGCAGCGTGACCCCCGTGACTCCGGGGGAGCTGTTTTTT.

The CDR3 DNA reads as TGCGCCAGCAGCTTACGGGAGGATGAGCAGTACTTC. As protein: CASSLREDEQYF. The chain links TRBV5-1 to TRBJ2-7; 7 positions agree with TRBD2. CDR1 SGHRS and CDR2 YFSETQ come from the germline V gene. Trimming at V came to 2 bases and at J to 7 bases, leaving 3 bases not matched to a gene. There are 12 residues in the CDR3.

This clone has just a few counts. Additional DNA sequences in this sample encode the identical CDR3. The chain carries TRBV30 and TRBJ1-2; 10 nucleotides agree with TRBD1. Germline lookup yields CDR1 GTSNPN and CDR2 SVGIG (reference sequence). V gave up 5 bases and J gave up 2 bases; unmatched junction bases: 5. The CDR3 consists of 14 residues. CDR3 sequence reads: CAWAPDRGNYGYTF. DNA for the CDR3: TGTGCCTGGGCGCCGGACAGGGGGAACTATGGCTACACCTTC.

V gene TRBV29-1 combines with J gene TRBJ2-7; 11 bases map to TRBD2. V dropped 3 bases and J dropped 4; count of bases not matched to a gene: 8. Germline V lookup: CDR1 SQVTM, CDR2 ANQGSEA. The CDR3 totals 15 residues. The CDR3 coding sequence is TGCAGCGTTGAGGGGGGGACTAGCGGAACTTACGAGCAGTACTTC. Protein sequence: CSVEGGTSGTYEQYF.

The chain has TRBV20-1 and TRBJ2-7; D possibly corresponds to TRBD2 (5 bases). The CDR3 length is 11 residues. Trimming removed 5 bases from V and 3 bases from J, with 8 bases in between. Germline loops: CDR1 DFQATT, CDR2 SNEGSKA (reference sequence). The CDR3 DNA is TGCAGTGCTTTCGGACTCTACGAGCAGTACTTC. Protein: CSAFGLYEQYF.

This clone was detected only a few times. The chain employs TRBV30 and TRBJ1-2, with D possibly being TRBD1 (6 bases). This CDR3 is 14 amino acids long. Looked up from germline, CDR1 is GTSNPN and CDR2 is SVGIG (reference sequence). Between the trimmed V and J ends, which lost 1 base and 4 bases, there was a span of 13 bases. The CDR3 nucleotides are TGTGCCTGGAGTGCTCTAGGGGGGGCCTATGGCTACACCTTC. It encodes CAWSALGGAYGYTF.

This clone appeared a few times. The chain couples TRBV9 to TRBJ2-1; unclear D gene. Trimming removed 0 bases at V and 7 bases at J, with 11 bases between. Germline CDR1 and CDR2: SGDLS and YYNGEE. The CDR3 contains 14 residues. The CDR3 DNA reads TGTGCCAGCAGCGTAGGTGGAAGGTTAAATGAGCAGTTCTTC. Protein sequence: CASSVGGRLNEQFF.

The V call is TRBV7-9, the J call TRBJ2-1; D possibly corresponds to TRBD2 (6 bases). The CDR3 loop spans 13 amino acids. Trimming left V 1 base short and J 15 bases short, with 16 bases between. Germline CDR1 is SEHNR and CDR2 is FQNEAQ (reference sequence). The chain's CDR3 is CASSLGPSNGGFF. The CDR3 coding sequence is TGTGCCAGCAGCTTAGGACCCTCAAACGGGGGGTTCTTC.

The V call is TRBV7-9, the J call TRBJ2-2; TRBD2 is a possible D gene (6 bases). Deletions cut 0 bases from V and 7 bases from J, with 15 bases between. The germline CDR1 and CDR2 sequences are SEHNR and FQNEAQ (reference sequence). The CDR3 is 16 residues long. Here the CDR3 DNA reads TGTGCCAGCAGCTTAGCAGGGACTTACGTCCTCGGGGAGCTGTTTTTT. It codes for CASSLAGTYVLGELFF.

The chain uses TRBV30 and TRBJ2-7; weak D call: TRBD2 (5 bases). Germline-derived CDR1 and CDR2 are GTSNPN and SVGIG (reference sequence). Trimming left V 0 bases short and J 3 bases short, with 15 bases between. The CDR3 runs to 15 residues. In nucleotides, the CDR3 is TGTGCCTGGAGTGTATCTAGTAGCGTGAACTACGAGCAGTACTTC. Translation: CAWSVSSSVNYEQYF.

This clone was counted only a few times. This rearrangement joins TRBV18 to TRBJ1-2, with D unresolved. This CDR3 has 15 residues. Germline CDR1 KGHSH, CDR2 LQKENI. Trimming pared 3 bases from V and 1 base from J, leaving 12 bases between. CDR3 amino acids: CASSPVGLLNYGYTF. Written as DNA, the CDR3 is TGTGCCAGCTCACCCGTCGGGCTCCTTAACTATGGCTACACCTTC.